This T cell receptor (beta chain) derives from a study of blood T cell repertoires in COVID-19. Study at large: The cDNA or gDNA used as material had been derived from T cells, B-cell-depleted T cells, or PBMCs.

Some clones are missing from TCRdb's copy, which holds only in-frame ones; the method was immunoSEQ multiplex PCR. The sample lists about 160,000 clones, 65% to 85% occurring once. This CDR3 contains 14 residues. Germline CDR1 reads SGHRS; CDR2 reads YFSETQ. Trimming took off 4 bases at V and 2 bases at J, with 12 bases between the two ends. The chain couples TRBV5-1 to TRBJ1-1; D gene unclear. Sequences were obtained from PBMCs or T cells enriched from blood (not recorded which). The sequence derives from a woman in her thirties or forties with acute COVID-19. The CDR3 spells CASSPRTDNTEAFF. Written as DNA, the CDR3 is TGCGCCAGCAGCCCGAGGACTGACAACACTGAAGCTTTCTTT.